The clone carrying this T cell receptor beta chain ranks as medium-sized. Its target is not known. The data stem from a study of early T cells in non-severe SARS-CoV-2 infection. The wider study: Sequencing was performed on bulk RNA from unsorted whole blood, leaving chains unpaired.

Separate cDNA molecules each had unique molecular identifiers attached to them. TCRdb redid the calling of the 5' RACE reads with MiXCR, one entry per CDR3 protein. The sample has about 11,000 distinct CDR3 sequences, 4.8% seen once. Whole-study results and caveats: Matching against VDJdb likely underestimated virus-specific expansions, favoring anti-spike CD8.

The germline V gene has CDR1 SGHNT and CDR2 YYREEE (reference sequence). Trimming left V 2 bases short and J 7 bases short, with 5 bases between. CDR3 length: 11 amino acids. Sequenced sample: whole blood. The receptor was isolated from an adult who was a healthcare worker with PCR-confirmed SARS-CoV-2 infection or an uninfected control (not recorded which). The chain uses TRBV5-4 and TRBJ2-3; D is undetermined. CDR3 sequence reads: CASSFSNTQYF. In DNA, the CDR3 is TGTGCCAGCAGCTTTTCCAATACGCAGTATTTT.